What follows are 27 T cell receptor beta chains derived from one specimen sequenced in a study of blood T cells in healthy people across ages. Next came a second PCR, run for roughly 7 to 12 cycles, which used a sample-barcoded 5' primer along with a J-beta primer mix. Using its own MiXCR run on the 5' RACE reads, TCRdb lists one record per CDR3 protein. The table shows some 1,800,000 distinct CDR3 sequences, with 30% to 40% occurring only once. Material: blood. These receptor sequences come from a human donor in good health.

Concerning this clonotype itself: At one boundary the junction diverges from the germline segment, which might be a read error. The gene calls are TRBV7-2 and TRBJ2-7; 9 bases map to TRBD1. CDR3 size: 14 residues. The germline CDR1 and CDR2 sequences are SGHTA and FQGNSA. The CDR3 protein is CAGSFGTGTGEQYF. The CDR3 DNA sequence: TGTGCCGGCAGCTTCGGGACAGGGACGGGAGAGCAGTACTTC.

The rearrangement uses TRBV28 and TRBJ2-1, with D tentatively TRBD2 (6 bases). This CDR3 comprises 14 residues. The germline V and J ends were trimmed by 3 bases and 6 bases, with 12 bases remaining between them. Looked up from germline, CDR1 is MDHEN and CDR2 is SYDVKM. CDR3 region: CASSFSGDLNEQFF. CDR3 nucleotides: TGTGCCAGCAGTTTTTCGGGGGACCTCAATGAGCAGTTCTTC.

The chain uses TRBV20-1 and TRBJ1-6; D not resolved. V gave up 1 base and J gave up 9 bases, with 10 bases separating them. In germline, CDR1 is DFQATT, CDR2 SNEGSKA (reference sequence). This CDR3 contains 13 residues. The CDR3 loop reads CSARAEGSSPLHF. CDR3 sequence (DNA): TGCAGTGCTAGAGCCGAAGGTAGTTCACCCCTCCACTTT.

The rearrangement links TRBV3-1 to TRBJ1-5; D unresolved. V gave up 4 bases and J gave up 2 bases, with 15 bases separating them. Germline lookup yields CDR1 LGHDT and CDR2 YNNKEL (reference sequence). The CDR3 extends over 16 amino acids. CDR3: CASSPTLAGGNQPQHF. Written as DNA, the CDR3 is TGTGCCAGCAGCCCGACCCTTGCCGGGGGCAATCAGCCCCAGCATTTT.

The chain employs TRBV27 and TRBJ2-7; perhaps TRBD1 as D (6 bases). V was pared by 8 bases and J by 5 bases, with 19 bases between. Germline lookup yields CDR1 MNHEY and CDR2 SMNVEV (reference sequence). CDR3 length equals 14 residues. The CDR3 nucleotides are TGTGCCAGCCGGACAGCGGCCTATGTTGACGAGCAGTACTTC. It is translated as CASRTAAYVDEQYF.

Regarding this clonotype: Sequence at one end of the junction differs from germline and may be a read error. The rearrangement joins TRBV4-3 to TRBJ2-1; 7 positions match TRBD2. Germline CDR1 and CDR2: LGHNA and YSLEER. The CDR3 consists of 16 residues. CDR3 coding DNA: TGCACCAGCAGCCAAGATCCAGCGGGGTCCTACAATGAGCAGTTCTTC. This codes for CTSSQDPAGSYNEQFF.

This chain joins TRBV20-1 and TRBJ1-6, with TRBD1 as a possible D gene (5 bases). CDR1 is DFQATT and CDR2 is SNEGSKA in the germline V gene (reference sequence). This CDR3 comprises 17 residues. Trimming took 3 bases from V and 8 from J, leaving 23 bases between them. The CDR3 spells CSARKLGGGLYDSPLHF. The CDR3 nucleotides are TGCAGTGCTAGGAAACTCGGGGGAGGACTCTACGATTCACCCCTCCACTTT.

V is TRBV2 and J is TRBJ2-2; maybe TRBD2 (5 bases). The CDR3 loop spans 15 amino acids. Looked up from germline, CDR1 is SNHLY and CDR2 is FYNNEI. Trimming shortened V by 6 bases and J by 8 bases, and 19 bases separated the two germline ends. The CDR3 protein is CASRPGIGRGGELFF. The CDR3 nucleotides are TGTGCCAGCAGACCGGGGATTGGACGAGGAGGGGAGCTGTTTTTT. Full variable domain (outside the CDR3, taken from reference TRBV2 and TRBJ2-2): EPEVTQTPSHQVTQMGQEVILRCVPISNHLYFYWYRQILGQKVEFLVSFYNNEISEKSEIFDDQFSVERPDGSNFTLKIRSTKLEDSAMYFCASRPGIGRGGELFFGEGSRLTVL.

The chain joins TRBV10-3 to TRBJ2-3; TRBD1 or TRBD2 may be the D gene (5 bases each). CDR3 length equals 17 residues. Per germline, CDR1 ENHRY and CDR2 SYGVKD. Trimming shortened V by 0 bases and J by 3 bases, and 16 bases separated the two germline ends. The chain's CDR3 is CAISESGTGPLTDTQYF. CDR3 nucleotide sequence: TGTGCCATCAGTGAGTCGGGTACGGGACCTCTGACAGATACGCAGTATTTT.

This sequence joins TRBV3-1 and TRBJ2-1; a weak D match, TRBD1 (6 bases). Germline V gene sequence: CDR1 LGHDT, CDR2 YNNKEL (reference sequence). The CDR3 length is 15 residues. Trimming cost V 5 bases and J 3 bases, with 14 bases left between them. CDR3 nucleotide sequence: TGTGCCAGCAGCTTCGGACAGAGAATCTACAATGAGCAGTTCTTC. Translated, it gives CASSFGQRIYNEQFF.

Concerning this clonotype itself: Since a much larger clone is just one base distant, this may be a read error. The chain carries TRBV10-3 and TRBJ2-4; D is unresolved. The J call is uncertain, as TRBJ2-7 better fits the DNA end. The CDR3 runs to 13 residues. Germline V gives CDR1 ENHRY, CDR2 SYGVKD. The CDR3: CAISESTIYEQYF. Written as DNA, the CDR3 is TGTGCCATCAGTGAGTCGACAATCTACGAGCAGTACTTC.

As regards this clonotype: A read error may produce the germline difference seen at one junction end. The chain carries TRBV4-3 and TRBJ2-7; TRBD1 or TRBD2 may be the D gene (5 bases each). The DNA end is more similar to TRBJ2-5, so the J call may be wrong. The CDR3 has 14 amino acids. Germline CDR1 is LGHNA and CDR2 is YSLEER. Here the CDR3 reads CASGQVREQETQYF. DNA of the CDR3: TGCGCCAGCGGCCAAGTCAGGGAGCAAGAGACCCAGTACTTC.

The table lists this clonotype with a count of one. The J gene is TRBJ1-5, the V gene TRBV24-1; D call uncertain. The CDR3 totals 14 residues. V lost 2 bases and J lost 5, with 9 bases in between. Germline CDR1 and CDR2: KGHDR and SFDVKD. The CDR3 DNA sequence: TGTGCCACCAGTGATTGGTCCCTTGATCAGCCCCAGCATTTT. Its translation: CATSDWSLDQPQHF.

The chain recombines TRBV4-1 with TRBJ1-5; TRBD1 is a possible D gene (6 bases). The CDR3 length is 17 residues. The V gene lost 4 bases and the J gene lost 3 bases, with 19 bases spanning the gap. Germline V gene sequence: CDR1 MGHRA, CDR2 YSYEKL. In DNA, the CDR3 is TGCGCCAGCAGCCCCGGCGGGGGGCGAGGGAACAATCAGCCCCAGCATTTT. Translation: CASSPGGGRGNNQPQHF.

The chain is built from TRBV7-2 and TRBJ2-5; 9 bases align to TRBD2. The CDR3 is 14 residues long. The germline V gene encodes CDR1 SGHTA and CDR2 FQGNSA. The V gene end was trimmed by 1 base and the J gene end by 7 bases; junction bases not matched to a gene: 4. CDR3 DNA: TGTGCCAGCAGCTTAGATAGCGGGGGAGGGACCCAGTACTTC. Encoded protein: CASSLDSGGGTQYF.

In its sample, this clonotype was seen a few times. The J gene is TRBJ2-7, the V gene TRBV20-1, with TRBD2 as a possible D gene (5 bases). This CDR3 comprises 13 residues. Germline-derived CDR1 and CDR2 are DFQATT and SNEGSKA (reference sequence). With 7 bases removed from V and 7 bases from J, the gap between germline ends came to 20 bases. The CDR3 region has the DNA TGCAGTGTTCAGACTACACCGGTGGGTGAGCAGTACTTC. As protein: CSVQTTPVGEQYF.

This chain uses TRBV20-1 with TRBJ2-3; D unclear. Trimming took 6 bases from V and 10 from J, leaving 17 bases between them. The CDR3 covers 12 residues. CDR1 and CDR2 (germline): DFQATT, SNEGSKA (reference sequence). The CDR3 here is CSAPGSSRAQYF. The DNA of the CDR3 is TGCAGTGCCCCCGGGTCTTCTAGGGCGCAGTATTTT.

The chain combines TRBV4-3 with TRBJ2-2; D not resolved. This CDR3 is 15 amino acids long. Trimming took 6 bases from V and 4 from J, leaving 15 bases between them. Germline V lookup: CDR1 LGHNA, CDR2 YSLEER. The CDR3 DNA sequence: TGCGCCAGCAGTCGGAGACTGGTCCTCACCGGGGAGCTGTTTTTT. It translates to CASSRRLVLTGELFF.

The chain carries TRBV12-5 and TRBJ2-1; D may match TRBD1 or TRBD2 (6 bases each). V was cut by 0 bases and J by 3 bases, with 12 bases left in between. CDR1 is LGHNT, CDR2 FRNRAP, per germline. The CDR3 is 16 amino acids. The CDR3 DNA reads TGTGCTAGTGGTTTGGTACTCAGGGGAGGCTACAATGAGCAGTTCTTC. It translates to CASGLVLRGGYNEQFF.

This clonotype was recorded a few times. The genes are TRBV24-1 and TRBJ2-1; D ambiguous. V shed 4 bases and J shed 0 bases, with 9 bases lying between them. Germline V CDR1 and CDR2: KGHDR, SFDVKD. The CDR3 extends over 15 amino acids. This CDR3 reads CATSDVLSSYNEQFF. The CDR3 DNA reads as TGTGCCACCAGTGACGTCTTGAGCTCCTACAATGAGCAGTTCTTC.

The rearrangement links TRBV20-1 to TRBJ2-3; D call uncertain. V dropped 5 bases and J dropped 6 bases, with 9 bases sitting between them. The CDR3 is made up of 11 amino acids. Germline CDR1 and CDR2: DFQATT and SNEGSKA (reference sequence). CDR3: CSAAHGDTQYF. CDR3 coding DNA: TGCAGTGCTGCTCACGGGGATACGCAGTATTTT.

The chain combines TRBV9 with TRBJ2-7, with 7 bases that match TRBD2. Germline loops: CDR1 SGDLS, CDR2 YYNGEE. The V segment lost 2 bases and the J segment 5 bases; nucleotides outside the gene matches: 4. The CDR3 sequence is 13 residues long. CDR3 sequence reads: CASSVGGSDEQYF. The CDR3 DNA is TGTGCCAGCAGCGTCGGGGGGTCCGACGAGCAGTACTTC.

The V gene is TRBV12-3 or TRBV12-4, the J gene TRBJ2-7; 12 bases line up with TRBD2. The CDR3 is 14 amino acids. Trimming at V came to 4 bases and at J to 6 bases, leaving 4 bases not matched to a gene. DNA for the CDR3: TGTGCCAGCAGTTGCGGACTAGCGGGGATCGAGCAGTACTTC. Translated, it gives CASSCGLAGIEQYF.

This clonotype has just a few counts. In nucleotides, the CDR3 is TGCGCCAGCAGCCAAGGGACAGCGATCTACAATGAGCAGTTCTTC. Its translation is CASSQGTAIYNEQFF. The chain links TRBV5-1 to TRBJ2-1, with 7 bases matching TRBD1. The V gene's germline CDR1 is SGHRS and CDR2 YFSETQ. There are 15 residues in the CDR3. V gave up 4 bases and J gave up 3 bases; unmatched junction bases: 7. The full variable domain, completed using reference TRBV5-1 and TRBJ2-1, is KAGVTQTPRYLIKTRGQQVTLSCSPISGHRSVSWYQQTPGQGLQFLFEYFSETQRNKGNFPGRFSGRQFSNSRSEMNVSTLELGDSALYLCASSQGTAIYNEQFFGPGTRLTVL.

This clonotype has only a few counts. V and J are TRBV5-1 and TRBJ2-7; D not certain. The CDR3 extends over 12 amino acids. V shed 5 bases and J shed 0 bases, with 6 bases lying between them. Germline values: CDR1 SGHRS, CDR2 YFSETQ. CDR3 in amino acids: CASSINSYEQYF. Here the CDR3 DNA reads TGCGCCAGCAGTATAAACTCCTACGAGCAGTACTTC.

The gene calls are TRBV7-2 and TRBJ2-5; D is possibly TRBD2 (6 bases). This CDR3 has 15 amino acids. Trimming removed 1 base at V and 9 bases at J, with 18 bases between. Looked up from germline, CDR1 is SGHTA and CDR2 is FQGNSA. DNA of the CDR3: TGTGCCAGCAGCTTAGGGGGCGGGGACCGTAAGGCCCAGTACTTC. Translating it yields CASSLGGGDRKAQYF. The full variable domain, its missing parts supplied by reference TRBV7-2 and TRBJ2-5, is GAGVSQSPSNKVTEKGKDVELRCDPISGHTALYWYRQSLGQGLEFLIYFQGNSAPDKSGLPSDRFSAERTGGSVSTLTIQRTQQEDSAVYLCASSLGGGDRKAQYFGPGTRLLVL.

This clonotype was recorded a few times. The CDR3 DNA follows: TGTGCCAGCAGCGAGAGCGGGGGGCTCGGAGCCCAGTACTTC. Translation: CASSESGGLGAQYF. The gene calls are TRBV9 and TRBJ2-5; 9 positions match TRBD2. Germline CDR1 reads SGDLS; CDR2 reads YYNGEE. The CDR3 extends over 14 amino acids. The V and J ends lost 3 bases and 9 bases, in that order; junction bases with no gene match: 9.